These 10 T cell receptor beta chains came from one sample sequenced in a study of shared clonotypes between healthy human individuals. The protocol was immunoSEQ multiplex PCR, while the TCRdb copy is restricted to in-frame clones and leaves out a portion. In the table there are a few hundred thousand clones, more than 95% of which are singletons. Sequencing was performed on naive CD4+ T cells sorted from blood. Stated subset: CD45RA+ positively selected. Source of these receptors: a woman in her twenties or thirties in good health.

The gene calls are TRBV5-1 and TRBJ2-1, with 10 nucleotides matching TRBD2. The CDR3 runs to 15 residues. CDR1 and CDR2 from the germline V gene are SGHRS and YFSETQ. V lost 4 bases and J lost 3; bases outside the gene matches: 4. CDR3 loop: CASSEASGSYNEQFF. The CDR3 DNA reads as TGCGCCAGCAGCGAGGCTAGCGGGAGCTACAATGAGCAGTTCTTC.

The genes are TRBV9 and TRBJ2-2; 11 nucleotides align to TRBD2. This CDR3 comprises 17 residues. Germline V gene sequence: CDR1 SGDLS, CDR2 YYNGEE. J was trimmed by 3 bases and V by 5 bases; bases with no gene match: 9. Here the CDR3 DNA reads TGTGCCAGCAGGGCGACTAGCGGGACTACTCACACCGGGGAGCTGTTTTTT. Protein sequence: CASRATSGTTHTGELFF.

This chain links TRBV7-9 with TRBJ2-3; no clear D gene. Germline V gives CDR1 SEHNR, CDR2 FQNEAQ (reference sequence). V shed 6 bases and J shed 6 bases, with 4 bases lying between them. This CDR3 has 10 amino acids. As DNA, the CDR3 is TGTGCCAGCAGTCGGGATACGCAGTATTTT. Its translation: CASSRDTQYF. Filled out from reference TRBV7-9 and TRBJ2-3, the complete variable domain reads DTGVSQNPRHKITKRGQNVTFRCDPISEHNRLYWYRQTLGQGPEFLTYFQNEAQLEKSRLLSDRFSAERPKGSFSTLEIQRTEQGDSAMYLCASSRDTQYFGPGTRLTVL.

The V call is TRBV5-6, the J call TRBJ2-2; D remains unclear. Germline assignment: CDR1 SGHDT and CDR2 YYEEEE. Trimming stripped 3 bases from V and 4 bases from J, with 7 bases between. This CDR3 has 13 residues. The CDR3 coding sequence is TGTGCCAGCAGCTCCCGAATCACCGGGGAGCTGTTTTTT. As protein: CASSSRITGELFF. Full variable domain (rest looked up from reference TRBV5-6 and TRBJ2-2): DAGVTQSPTHLIKTRGQQVTLRCSPKSGHDTVSWYQQALGQGPQFIFQYYEEEERQRGNFPDRFSGHQFPNYSSELNVNALLLGDSALYLCASSSRITGELFFGEGSRLTVL.

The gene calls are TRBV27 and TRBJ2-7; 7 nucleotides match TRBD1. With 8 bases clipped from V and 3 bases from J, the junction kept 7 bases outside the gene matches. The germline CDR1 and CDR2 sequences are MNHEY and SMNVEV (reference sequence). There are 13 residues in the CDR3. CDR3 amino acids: CASSTGTRYEQYF. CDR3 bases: TGTGCCAGCTCGACAGGGACCCGCTACGAGCAGTACTTC.

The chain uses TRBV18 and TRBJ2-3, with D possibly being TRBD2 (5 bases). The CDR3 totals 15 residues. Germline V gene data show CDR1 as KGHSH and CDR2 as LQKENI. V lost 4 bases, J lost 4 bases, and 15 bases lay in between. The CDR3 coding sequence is TGTGCCAGCTCACTGGTCCTGGCCGGGGCAGATACGCAGTATTTT. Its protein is CASSLVLAGADTQYF.

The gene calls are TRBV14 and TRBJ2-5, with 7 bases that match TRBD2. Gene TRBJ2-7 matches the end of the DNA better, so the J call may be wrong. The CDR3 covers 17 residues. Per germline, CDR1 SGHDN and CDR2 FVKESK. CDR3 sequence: CASSQDLGLGRSYEQYF. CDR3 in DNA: TGTGCCAGCAGCCAAGATCTCGGACTAGGGCGATCCTACGAGCAGTACTTC.

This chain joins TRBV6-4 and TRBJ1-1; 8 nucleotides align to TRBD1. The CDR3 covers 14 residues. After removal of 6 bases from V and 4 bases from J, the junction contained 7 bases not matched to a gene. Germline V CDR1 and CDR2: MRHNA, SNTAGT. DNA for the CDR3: TGTGCCAGCAGCGCGAACACAGGGGGCACTGAAGCTTTCTTT. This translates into CASSANTGGTEAFF.

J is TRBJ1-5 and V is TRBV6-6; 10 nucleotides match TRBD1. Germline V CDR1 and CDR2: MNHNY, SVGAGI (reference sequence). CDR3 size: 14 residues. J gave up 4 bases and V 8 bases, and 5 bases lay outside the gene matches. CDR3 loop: CASVQGQGNQPQHF. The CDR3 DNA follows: TGTGCCAGCGTTCAGGGACAGGGGAATCAGCCCCAGCATTTT.

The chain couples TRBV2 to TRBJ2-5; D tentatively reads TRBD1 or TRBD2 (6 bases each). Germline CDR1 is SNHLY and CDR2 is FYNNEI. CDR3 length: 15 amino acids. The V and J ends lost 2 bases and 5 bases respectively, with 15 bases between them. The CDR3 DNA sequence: TGTGCCAGCAGTGAACTTGGGGGGCTGGGGGAGACCCAGTACTTC. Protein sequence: CASSELGGLGETQYF.